The present entry profiles one TCR beta chain with its context. The antigen remains undetermined. The sample belongs to a study of cytomegalovirus exposure and HLA in healthy donors. Study context: Of approximately 400 genotyped donors, approximately 84% clustered with self-reported Caucasian donors.

The study ran its PCR with 60 Vbeta and 13 Jbeta primers. Some clones are missing from TCRdb's copy, which holds only in-frame ones; the method was immunoSEQ multiplex PCR. The sample holds approximately 200,000 clones, approximately 87% seen once. The study, taken as a whole, reports: For TCR beta chains, V- and J-gene trimming was later linked to a missense DCLRE1C variant.

When sampled, the donors appeared nominally healthy, though they likely had unrecorded immune exposures. J gave up 8 bases and V 1 base, and 18 bases lay outside the gene matches. The CDR3 has 18 residues. Germline V gene lookup returns CDR1 SGHVS and CDR2 FQNEAQ. This sequence originates from a human donor in good health. Sequencing input: PBMCs. This sequence joins TRBV7-8 and TRBJ1-2, with 8 nucleotides matching TRBD1. The CDR3 region is CASSLVTLSTGGSEGYTF. CDR3 sequence (DNA): TGTGCCAGCAGCTTAGTAACCCTTTCTACAGGGGGAAGTGAGGGCTACACCTTC.